This T cell receptor beta chain was identified during a study of T-cell reconstitution after alpha-beta-depleted transplantation in children. This CDR3 comprises 13 residues. V lost 4 bases, J lost 6 bases, and 13 bases lay in between. Germline V gives CDR1 SGHKS, CDR2 YYEKEE (reference sequence). Study outcomes and limitations: The study traced high day-60 TCRbeta diversity in some patients to surviving recipient T cells and thymic progenitors. Alpha-beta T cells present about two months after transplant were reported to originate from several hundred expanded graft clones.

Unique molecular identifiers featured in how the TCRbeta library was prepared. TCRdb called the PCR reads again in MiXCR, with one record for every CDR3 protein. The data contain 250,000 to 400,000 distinct CDR3 sequences, roughly 21% of them seen just once; the ten biggest clones take up 10% to 11%. Regarding this clonotype: The antigen remains unidentified.

The TCR sequence derives from a male patient younger than 18 who had a stem cell transplant for acute lymphoblastic leukemia, so the T cells may come from the graft donor. Sequenced material: PBMCs, mostly from graft donor cells, taken 180 days after TCRalphabeta/CD19-depleted stem cell transplant. The rearrangement uses TRBV5-5 and TRBJ1-2; no clear D. The CDR3 region has the DNA TGTGCCAGCAGCGCCCCCGGCATTGATGGCTACACCTTC. It encodes CASSAPGIDGYTF.